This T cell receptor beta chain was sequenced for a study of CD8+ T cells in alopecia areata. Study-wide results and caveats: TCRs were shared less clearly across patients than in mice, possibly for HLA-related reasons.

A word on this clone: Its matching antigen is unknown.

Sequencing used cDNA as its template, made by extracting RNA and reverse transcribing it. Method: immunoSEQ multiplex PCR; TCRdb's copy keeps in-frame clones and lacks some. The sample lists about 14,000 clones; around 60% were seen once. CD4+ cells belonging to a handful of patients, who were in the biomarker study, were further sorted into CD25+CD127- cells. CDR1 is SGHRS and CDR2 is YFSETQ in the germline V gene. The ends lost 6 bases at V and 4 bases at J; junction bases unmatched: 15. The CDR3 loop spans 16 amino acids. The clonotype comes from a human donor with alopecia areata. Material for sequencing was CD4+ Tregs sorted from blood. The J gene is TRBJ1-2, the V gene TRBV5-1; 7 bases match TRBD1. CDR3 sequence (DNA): TGCGCCAGCAACGTCCAAACAGGGGCGGGTGGCTATGGCTACACCTTC. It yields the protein CASNVQTGAGGYGYTF.